The rows below give T cell receptor beta chains drawn from one sample of a study of blood T cells in healthy people across ages. TCRdb redid the calling of the 5' RACE reads with MiXCR, one entry per CDR3 protein. Among about 1.4 million distinct CDR3 sequences, 55% to 75% were seen once, and the ten largest hold about 6.7%. Sequenced input: blood. The receptors were sampled from a man aged 18 to 30 in good health. Both conserved end residues are part of each CDR3. The D gene is left open where the match is weak. Clone size is shown for a subset of rows, as once, few, many or a class of expanded clone.

D gene: TRBD2
J gene: TRBJ2-7
V gene: TRBV28
clone size: .
CDR3 DNA: TGTGCCAGCAGTTTCCTAGCGGGGGGCGAGCAGTACTTC
CDR3 protein: CASSFLAGGEQYF

D gene: .
J gene: TRBJ2-5
V gene: TRBV20-1
clone size: .
CDR3 DNA: TGCAGCGCTTCCACCACAGGGCTAACAGAGACCCAGTACTTC
CDR3 protein: CSASTTGLTETQYF

D gene: .
J gene: TRBJ2-1
V gene: TRBV7-2
clone size: .
CDR3 DNA: TGTGCCAGCAGCCTCCCAATCCGGCTCTTCTCCTACAATGAGCAGTTCTTC
CDR3 protein: CASSLPIRLFSYNEQFF

D gene: .
J gene: TRBJ2-2
V gene: TRBV9
clone size: .
CDR3 DNA: TGTGCCAGCAGCACAAGAACCACCGGGGAGCTGTTTTTT
CDR3 protein: CASSTRTTGELFF

D gene: .
J gene: TRBJ2-7
V gene: TRBV20-1
clone size: .
CDR3 DNA: TGCAGTGCTACCCCTAGCGCCAGGGGAAACGAGCAGTACTTC
CDR3 protein: CSATPSARGNEQYF

D gene: .
J gene: TRBJ2-1
V gene: TRBV12-3/TRBV12-4
clone size: .
CDR3 DNA: TGTGCCAGCAGTTTAGGGCAGATCTCCTACAATGAGCAGTTCTTC
CDR3 protein: CASSLGQISYNEQFF

D gene: TRBD1
J gene: TRBJ1-2
V gene: TRBV9
clone size: .
CDR3 DNA: TGTGCCAGCTCGGATACTCAGGGGGCGTATGGCTACACCTTC
CDR3 protein: CASSDTQGAYGYTF

D gene: .
J gene: TRBJ2-1
V gene: TRBV29-1
clone size: .
CDR3 DNA: TGCAGCGTTCAACAAACCCCAATTTACGAGCAGTTCTTC
CDR3 protein: CSVQQTPIYEQFF

D gene: TRBD1
J gene: TRBJ2-7
V gene: TRBV2
clone size: .
CDR3 DNA: TGTGCCAGCAGCGCATTTGGGACAGGGCCCTACGAGCAGTACTTC
CDR3 protein: CASSAFGTGPYEQYF

D gene: TRBD2
J gene: TRBJ2-3
V gene: TRBV7-8
clone size: once
CDR3 DNA: TGTGCCAGCAGCTTCCAAGCCCTAGCGGGGGGGGTAGATACGCAGTATTTT
CDR3 protein: CASSFQALAGGVDTQYF

D gene: TRBD1
J gene: TRBJ1-1
V gene: TRBV4-3
clone size: few
CDR3 DNA: TGCGCCAGCAGCCCCCGAAAAGACAGGGATACTGAAGCTTTCTTT
CDR3 protein: CASSPRKDRDTEAFF

D gene: TRBD2
J gene: TRBJ2-1
V gene: TRBV2
clone size: .
CDR3 DNA: TGTGCCAGTACCGGGACTAGCGGGACGCATGAGCAGTTCTTC
CDR3 protein: CASTGTSGTHEQFF

D gene: .
J gene: TRBJ2-1
V gene: TRBV4-3
clone size: .
CDR3 DNA: TGCGCCAGCAGCCAAGATCCCTTCGGGGGAACTTACAATGAGCAGTTCTTC
CDR3 protein: CASSQDPFGGTYNEQFF

D gene: .
J gene: TRBJ1-1
V gene: TRBV14
clone size: .
CDR3 DNA: TGTGCCTGCAGCCAACGTCGGCAGGGTGAAGCTTTCTTT
CDR3 protein: CACSQRRQGEAFF

D gene: .
J gene: TRBJ1-5
V gene: TRBV7-9
clone size: .
CDR3 DNA: TGTGCCAGCAGCTCCTCGGAAGTAGTGCCCCAGCATTTT
CDR3 protein: CASSSSEVVPQHF

D gene: .
J gene: TRBJ1-2
V gene: TRBV7-9
clone size: .
CDR3 DNA: TGTGCCAGCAGCTTAAACCTGAACTATGGCTACACCTTC
CDR3 protein: CASSLNLNYGYTF

D gene: .
J gene: TRBJ2-3
V gene: TRBV12-3/TRBV12-4
clone size: .
CDR3 DNA: TGTGCCAGCAGTCGACAGGCCGATACGCAGTATTTT
CDR3 protein: CASSRQADTQYF

D gene: .
J gene: TRBJ1-2
V gene: TRBV14
clone size: few
CDR3 DNA: TGTGCCAGCAGCCAAGACCTGGTCTATGGCTACACCTTC
CDR3 protein: CASSQDLVYGYTF

D gene: TRBD1
J gene: TRBJ1-1
V gene: TRBV14
clone size: .
CDR3 DNA: TGTGCCAGCAGCCAACAGGGGGCATGGGGAACTGAAGCTTTCTTT
CDR3 protein: CASSQQGAWGTEAFF

D gene: TRBD2
J gene: TRBJ2-1
V gene: TRBV7-2
clone size: few
CDR3 DNA: TGTGCCAGCAGATCATCTAGCGGGAGCGACGAGAATGAGCAGTTCTTC
CDR3 protein: CASRSSSGSDENEQFF

D gene: TRBD2
J gene: TRBJ2-1
V gene: TRBV20-1
clone size: .
CDR3 DNA: TGCAGGCCTATAGCGGGGGGGCTGATTAATGAGCAGTTCTTC
CDR3 protein: CRPIAGGLINEQFF

D gene: .
J gene: TRBJ2-3
V gene: TRBV7-2
clone size: few
CDR3 DNA: TGTGCCAGCAGCTTACAGGGACAAGGTACAGATACGCAGTATTTT
CDR3 protein: CASSLQGQGTDTQYF

D gene: TRBD2
J gene: TRBJ2-7
V gene: TRBV7-2
clone size: .
CDR3 DNA: TGTGCCAGCAGCCCAAGCGGGAACAGACCCGAGCAGTACTTC
CDR3 protein: CASSPSGNRPEQYF

D gene: .
J gene: TRBJ2-1
V gene: TRBV19
clone size: .
CDR3 DNA: TGTGCCAGTAGTATAGTTTCCTCTACTTACAATGAGCAGTTCTTC
CDR3 protein: CASSIVSSTYNEQFF

D gene: .
J gene: TRBJ1-6
V gene: TRBV4-3
clone size: .
CDR3 DNA: TGCGCCAGCAGCCAAGATCGCTTCGGGTTCGGAACACCCCTCCACTTT
CDR3 protein: CASSQDRFGFGTPLHF

D gene: .
J gene: TRBJ1-3
V gene: TRBV12-3/TRBV12-4
clone size: .
CDR3 DNA: TGTGCCAGCAGCTCGGCCCCCTTTAGGGGGACTGGAAACACCATATATTTT
CDR3 protein: CASSSAPFRGTGNTIYF

D gene: .
J gene: TRBJ2-7
V gene: TRBV5-1
clone size: .
CDR3 DNA: TGCGCCAGCAGCCCGCCCAGGTCCCACAATGAGCAGTACTTC
CDR3 protein: CASSPPRSHNEQYF

D gene: TRBD1
J gene: TRBJ2-5
V gene: TRBV29-1
clone size: .
CDR3 DNA: TGCAGCGTTGTCCAGGGGGCTTTCCAAGAGACCCAGTACTTC
CDR3 protein: CSVVQGAFQETQYF

D gene: .
J gene: TRBJ2-1
V gene: TRBV4-3
clone size: .
CDR3 DNA: TGCGCCAGCAGCCAGCCCCTGGGTAGGGGGTTCCACAATGAGCAGTTCTTC
CDR3 protein: CASSQPLGRGFHNEQFF

D gene: .
J gene: TRBJ2-3
V gene: TRBV20-1
clone size: .
CDR3 DNA: TGCAGTGCCGCGGACATAAGGACAGATACGCAGTATTTT
CDR3 protein: CSAADIRTDTQYF

D gene: .
J gene: TRBJ2-5
V gene: TRBV2
clone size: .
CDR3 DNA: TGTGCCAGCATCGTCGGCAGGGTCGAGACCCAGTACTTC
CDR3 protein: CASIVGRVETQYF

D gene: TRBD2
J gene: TRBJ2-1
V gene: TRBV7-9
clone size: .
CDR3 DNA: TGTGCCAGCAGCTTAGCGCCTAGCGGGAGGGTAGAGCAGTTCTTC
CDR3 protein: CASSLAPSGRVEQFF

D gene: TRBD1
J gene: TRBJ2-1
V gene: TRBV7-6
clone size: .
CDR3 DNA: TGTGCCAGCAGCTCAGGGGGTACGGACTACAATGAGCAGTTCTTC
CDR3 protein: CASSSGGTDYNEQFF

D gene: TRBD2
J gene: TRBJ2-5
V gene: TRBV24-1
clone size: .
CDR3 DNA: TGTGCCACCTCCGGGACTAGCGGGGGCCTAGAGGGGGAGACCCAGTACTTC
CDR3 protein: CATSGTSGGLEGETQYF

D gene: .
J gene: TRBJ2-3
V gene: TRBV4-2
clone size: .
CDR3 DNA: TGTGCCAGCAGCCAAGCATGGAGGGCACCTAGCACAGATACGCAGTATTTT
CDR3 protein: CASSQAWRAPSTDTQYF

D gene: TRBD1
J gene: TRBJ1-2
V gene: TRBV4-1
clone size: .
CDR3 DNA: TGCGCCAGCAGCCAAGTGGGACAGTACTATGGCTACACCTTC
CDR3 protein: CASSQVGQYYGYTF

D gene: .
J gene: TRBJ1-5
V gene: TRBV20-1
clone size: many
CDR3 DNA: TGCAGTGCCGCCGAGGGGGGCTCTCAGCCCCAGCATTTT
CDR3 protein: CSAAEGGSQPQHF

D gene: .
J gene: TRBJ2-1
V gene: TRBV25-1
clone size: few
CDR3 DNA: TGTGCCAGCAGTGAGCTGTCAGGGTGGGGAAATGAGCAGTTCTTC
CDR3 protein: CASSELSGWGNEQFF

D gene: TRBD2
J gene: TRBJ2-1
V gene: TRBV10-3
clone size: .
CDR3 DNA: TGTGCCATCAGTGTTACTAGCGGGAGGGCCCAGTACAATGAGCAGTTCTTC
CDR3 protein: CAISVTSGRAQYNEQFF

D gene: TRBD2
J gene: TRBJ2-3
V gene: TRBV9
clone size: .
CDR3 DNA: TGTGCCAGCAGCGTGTGGGACGGCGGCGGGGGACCCACAGATACGCAGTATTTT
CDR3 protein: CASSVWDGGGGPTDTQYF

D gene: .
J gene: TRBJ1-4
V gene: TRBV5-1
clone size: .
CDR3 DNA: TGCGCCAGCAGCTTTCTAGGGGGGGGCATGTTCCAGCAGGCTAATGAAAAACTGTTTTTT
CDR3 protein: CASSFLGGGMFQQANEKLFF

D gene: TRBD2
J gene: TRBJ2-7
V gene: TRBV5-6
clone size: .
CDR3 DNA: TGTGCCAGCAGCCCCTCGTCTAGCGGGTACGAGCAGTACTTC
CDR3 protein: CASSPSSSGYEQYF

D gene: TRBD2
J gene: TRBJ2-5
V gene: TRBV7-2
clone size: many
CDR3 DNA: TGTGCCAGCAGCTTGGATGGACTAGCGGGGAAGGAGACCCAGTACTTC
CDR3 protein: CASSLDGLAGKETQYF

D gene: .
J gene: TRBJ1-2
V gene: TRBV7-2
clone size: .
CDR3 DNA: TGTGCCAGCAGCTTAGGGGGCAGGAGTAACTATGGCTACACCTTC
CDR3 protein: CASSLGGRSNYGYTF

D gene: .
J gene: TRBJ2-7
V gene: TRBV20-1
clone size: .
CDR3 DNA: TGCAGTGCTAGACTCTCCGGGACCCCGAGCCTCCCCGAGCAGTACTTC
CDR3 protein: CSARLSGTPSLPEQYF

D gene: TRBD1
J gene: TRBJ2-3
V gene: TRBV4-1
clone size: .
CDR3 DNA: TGCGCCAGCAGCGGGACAGCCACTAGCACAGATACGCAGTATTTT
CDR3 protein: CASSGTATSTDTQYF

D gene: TRBD1
J gene: TRBJ2-5
V gene: TRBV2
clone size: .
CDR3 DNA: TGTGCCAGCAGCGGGGATCAGGGGGCAGAGACCCAGTACTTC
CDR3 protein: CASSGDQGAETQYF

D gene: .
J gene: TRBJ2-2
V gene: TRBV10-2
clone size: .
CDR3 DNA: TGCGCCAGCAGTGAGTTTAGTCCCGGGGAGCTGTTTTTT
CDR3 protein: CASSEFSPGELFF

D gene: .
J gene: TRBJ1-2
V gene: TRBV20-1
clone size: .
CDR3 DNA: TGCAGTGCTAGAGTAGGGGCAGGGCGCGGCTACACCTTC
CDR3 protein: CSARVGAGRGYTF

D gene: TRBD1
J gene: TRBJ2-1
V gene: TRBV6-1
clone size: .
CDR3 DNA: TGTGCCAGCAGTGAAAGCGAAGGACAGGGGGCCAATGAGCAGTTCTTC
CDR3 protein: CASSESEGQGANEQFF

D gene: TRBD2
J gene: TRBJ2-1
V gene: TRBV4-1
clone size: .
CDR3 DNA: TGCGCCAGCAGCCAAGTAGCGGGGGGGACCGCAGCCTCCTACAATGAGCAGTTCTTC
CDR3 protein: CASSQVAGGTAASYNEQFF

D gene: .
J gene: TRBJ2-3
V gene: TRBV6-6
clone size: .
CDR3 DNA: TGTGCCAGCAGTTACCCCGCTGCGACGGATACGCAGTATTTT
CDR3 protein: CASSYPAATDTQYF

D gene: .
J gene: TRBJ2-1
V gene: TRBV12-3/TRBV12-4
clone size: many
CDR3 DNA: TGTGCCAGCAGTTTTCGGGATGAGCAGTTCTTC
CDR3 protein: CASSFRDEQFF

D gene: TRBD1
J gene: TRBJ2-7
V gene: TRBV29-1
clone size: few
CDR3 DNA: TGCAGCGTTGGACCCTTGACAGGGGCCTACGAGCAGTACTTC
CDR3 protein: CSVGPLTGAYEQYF